This TCR beta chain was profiled in a study of read filtering for tumor transcriptome and immune sequencing. This clonotype showed up many times. Germline V CDR1 and CDR2: SQVTM, ANQGSEA. This CDR3 comprises 15 residues. V lost 4 bases, J lost 2 bases, and 10 bases stayed unmatched. From roughly 0.4 ug of RNA, a library with molecular barcoded alpha/delta and beta/gamma adaptors was made. TCRdb used MiXCR to reprocess the reads, holding one entry per CDR3 protein. The sample lists 60,000 or so distinct CDR3 sequences, about 19% occurring once. The chain has TRBV29-1 and TRBJ2-5, with 7 positions matching TRBD2. This clonotype originated in a donor aged 40 or over with multiple myeloma. The source material was a population of CD138-negative cells sorted from bone marrow. CDR3 region: CSVATSWGIQETQYF. In DNA, the CDR3 is TGCAGCGTTGCGACTAGCTGGGGTATACAAGAGACCCAGTACTTC.